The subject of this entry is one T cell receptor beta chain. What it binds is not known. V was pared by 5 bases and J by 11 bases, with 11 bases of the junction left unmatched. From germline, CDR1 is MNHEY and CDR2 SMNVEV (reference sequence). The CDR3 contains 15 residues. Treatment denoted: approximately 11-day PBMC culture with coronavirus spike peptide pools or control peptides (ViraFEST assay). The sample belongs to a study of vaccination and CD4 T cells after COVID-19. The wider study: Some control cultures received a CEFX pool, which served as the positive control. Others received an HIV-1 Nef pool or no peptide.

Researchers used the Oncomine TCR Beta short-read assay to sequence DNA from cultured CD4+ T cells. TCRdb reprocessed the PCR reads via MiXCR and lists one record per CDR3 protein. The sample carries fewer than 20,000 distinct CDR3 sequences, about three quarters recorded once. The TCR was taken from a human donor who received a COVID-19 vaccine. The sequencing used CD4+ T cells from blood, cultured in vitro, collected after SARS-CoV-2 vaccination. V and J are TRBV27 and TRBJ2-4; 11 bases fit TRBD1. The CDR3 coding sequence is TGTGCCAGCAGTCCATCCGGGACAGGGGGACCTTTTCAGTACTTC. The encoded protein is CASSPSGTGGPFQYF.